The 15 T cell receptor beta chains presented below share a single source sample, sequenced in a study of T-cell memory formation after mild COVID-19. TCRdb independently ran MiXCR on the 5' RACE reads; one entry per CDR3 protein. This sample yields under 400,000 distinct CDR3 sequences, of which approximately 29% are seen a single time; around an eighth belongs to the top ten. Sequencing was carried out using PBMCs or a T cell subset sorted from them (not recorded which). These receptors originate from an adult woman who had mild COVID-19 (a few samples of this study predate the infection). Cell type and time point are not known.

This clonotype has a handful of counts. V gene TRBV29-1 combines with J gene TRBJ1-3, with 8 bases matching TRBD1. CDR3 size: 14 residues. Germline trimming cut 5 bases from V and 2 bases from J; bases unmatched to any gene: 5. From germline, CDR1 is SQVTM and CDR2 ANQGSEA. In DNA, the CDR3 is TGCAGCGTTTGGGACAGGAACACTGGAAACACCATATATTTT. Translated: CSVWDRNTGNTIYF.

This clonotype was counted between two and nine times. V usage is TRBV7-2 and J usage is TRBJ2-2, with D hard to call. The CDR3 covers 13 residues. The germline V gene encodes CDR1 SGHTA and CDR2 FQGNSA. Trimming shortened V by 0 bases and J by 6 bases, and 5 bases separated the two germline ends. CDR3 loop: CASSLAYPGELFF. The CDR3 DNA reads TGTGCCAGCAGCTTAGCTTACCCCGGGGAGCTGTTTTTT.

This clonotype occurred many times. The chain carries TRBV20-1 and TRBJ2-7; D is uncertain. V lost 4 bases, J lost 0 bases, and 13 bases lay in between. CDR3 length: 14 residues. Germline-derived CDR1 and CDR2 are DFQATT and SNEGSKA (reference sequence). CDR3 DNA: TGCAGTGCTATACCGACATTTAACTCCTACGAGCAGTACTTC. Translation gives CSAIPTFNSYEQYF.

This clonotype was detected only a few times. J is TRBJ2-5 and V is TRBV20-1; D remains ambiguous. This CDR3 region has 13 residues. V was pared by 2 bases and J by 3 bases, with 10 bases between. Germline values: CDR1 DFQATT, CDR2 SNEGSKA (reference sequence). CDR3 residues: CSARFYLEETQYF. The CDR3 nucleotides are TGCAGTGCTAGATTTTACCTGGAAGAGACCCAGTACTTC.

The gene calls are TRBV7-9 and TRBJ2-4, with 8 bases aligning to TRBD2. CDR1 is SEHNR and CDR2 is FQNEAQ in the germline V gene (reference sequence). The V gene end was trimmed by 7 bases and the J gene end by 8 bases; junction bases not matched to a gene: 7. The CDR3 totals 13 residues. DNA for the CDR3: TGTGCCAGCAAACGGGAGGGCGGATACATTCAGTACTTC. Amino acid sequence: CASKREGGYIQYF.

This clonotype has just a few counts. This chain links TRBV10-3 with TRBJ2-7, with TRBD1 matching 10 bases. There are 12 residues in the CDR3. The trim removed 9 bases at V and 6 bases at J, leaving 5 bases unmatched. Per the germline V gene, CDR1 is ENHRY and CDR2 is SYGVKD. The CDR3 nucleotides read TGTGCCATTGGGACAGGGGTTAGCGAGCAGTACTTC. Its protein is CAIGTGVSEQYF.

This clonotype appeared a few times. V usage is TRBV12-3 or TRBV12-4 and J usage is TRBJ2-1; the match to TRBD2 covers 7 bases. The CDR3 spans 16 residues. With 7 bases clipped from V and 1 base from J, the junction kept 10 bases outside the gene matches. CDR3 region: CASTNAGEWSYNEQFF. The DNA for the CDR3 is TGTGCCAGCACCAACGCGGGGGAGTGGTCCTACAATGAGCAGTTCTTC.

The chain links TRBV15 to TRBJ1-1; D might be TRBD1 (5 bases). Germline values: CDR1 LNHNV, CDR2 YYDKDF (reference sequence). The CDR3 has 13 amino acids. V gave up 7 bases and J gave up 6 bases, with 15 bases separating them. CDR3 sequence reads: CATITPGDAEAFF. CDR3 nucleotides: TGTGCCACCATTACACCGGGGGACGCTGAAGCTTTCTTT.

V is TRBV5-1 and J is TRBJ2-3; D uncertain. Trimming removed 4 bases at V and 3 bases at J, with 12 bases between. In germline, CDR1 is SGHRS, CDR2 YFSETQ. CDR3 size: 14 residues. This CDR3 is CASSVQLRTDTQYF. The CDR3 DNA reads as TGCGCCAGCAGCGTGCAGTTAAGGACAGATACGCAGTATTTT.

V gene TRBV27 combines with J gene TRBJ1-2; a weak D match, TRBD1 (6 bases). CDR1 and CDR2 (germline): MNHEY, SMNVEV (reference sequence). V was pared by 2 bases and J by 6 bases, with 13 bases between. This CDR3 spans 14 amino acids. As DNA, the CDR3 is TGTGCCAGCAGTTTAGTTGGGACACCTAATGGCTACACCTTC. Protein: CASSLVGTPNGYTF.

This sequence joins TRBV7-9 and TRBJ2-5; 10 bases align to TRBD1. J gave up 1 base and V 3 bases, and 8 bases lay outside the gene matches. CDR1 SEHNR and CDR2 FQNEAQ come from the germline V gene (reference sequence). This CDR3 has 17 amino acids. The CDR3, as DNA: TGTGCCAGCAGCTTCGGGGACAGGGGCCTCTTCCAAGAGACCCAGTACTTC. This codes for CASSFGDRGLFQETQYF.

V is TRBV29-1 and J is TRBJ1-2, with TRBD1 matching 8 bases. Losses at the gene ends were 7 bases for V and 4 bases for J; bases not matched to a gene: 8. Germline assignment: CDR1 SQVTM and CDR2 ANQGSEA. CDR3 length: 13 amino acids. Here the CDR3 DNA reads TGCAGCGCTATGGACAGGGCTCTCTATGGCTACACCTTC. Translated, it gives CSAMDRALYGYTF.

This clonotype was observed a handful of times. The chain is built from TRBV11-2 and TRBJ2-7, with 9 bases fitting TRBD2. V dropped 5 bases and J dropped 4; count of bases not matched to a gene: 9. Germline loops: CDR1 SGHAT, CDR2 FQNNGV. The CDR3 consists of 15 residues. Written as DNA, the CDR3 is TGTGCCAGCAGCCCCCTAGGTAGCGGGAGATACGAGCAGTACTTC. This sequence encodes CASSPLGSGRYEQYF.

This clonotype has a handful of counts. J is TRBJ1-3 and V is TRBV20-1; no clear D gene. Between the trimmed V and J ends, which lost 3 bases and 1 base, there was a span of 10 bases. The CDR3 loop spans 14 amino acids. Looked up from germline, CDR1 is DFQATT and CDR2 is SNEGSKA (reference sequence). The chain's CDR3 is CSARISESGNTIYF. CDR3 sequence (DNA): TGCAGTGCTAGGATTAGTGAGTCTGGAAACACCATATATTTT.

This rearrangement joins TRBV2 to TRBJ2-7, with D perhaps matching TRBD2 (6 bases). Germline CDR1 and CDR2: SNHLY and FYNNEI. The CDR3 extends over 14 amino acids. Deletions cut 7 bases from V and 4 bases from J, with 17 bases between. In DNA, the CDR3 is TGTGCCAGCACCCCGGGACTGTCAGGATACGAGCAGTACTTC. Translated, it gives CASTPGLSGYEQYF.